One sample yielded the 10 T cell receptor beta chains listed below, sequenced in a study of blood T cells in healthy people across ages. A sample-barcoded 5' primer and a J-beta primer mix were used in a second PCR of about 6 to 12 cycles. One entry per CDR3 protein, called by TCRdb with MiXCR from the 5' RACE reads. The table lists around 1,900,000 distinct CDR3 sequences, approximately 40% of them singletons. Material: blood. These receptors all come from a human donor in good health.

The chain is built from TRBV6-4 and TRBJ2-4; D is unresolved. Germline CDR1 is MRHNA and CDR2 is SNTAGT. V lost 5 bases to trimming and J lost 13 bases, with 6 bases between them. The length of the CDR3 is 9 residues. This CDR3 reads CASSNWQYF. CDR3 DNA: TGTGCCAGCAGTAATTGGCAGTACTTC.

This chain uses TRBV12-3 or TRBV12-4 with TRBJ2-4; D unclear. The CDR3 sequence is 12 residues long. The V end was cut by 3 bases, the J end by 8 bases, with 8 bases between. The CDR3 nucleotides read TGTGCCAGCAGTTTGCAGGAGCACATTCAGTACTTC. This gives the protein CASSLQEHIQYF.

Concerning this clonotype: The junction departs from germline at one end; a sequencing error may be responsible. The V call is TRBV14, the J call TRBJ2-1, with 9 nucleotides matching TRBD2. Germline V CDR1 and CDR2: SGHDN, FVKESK. The CDR3 runs 16 residues. The CDR3 sequence is CASNQDIAGVYNEQFF. The CDR3 DNA follows: TGTGCTAGCAACCAAGATATAGCGGGGGTCTACAATGAGCAGTTCTTC. The full variable domain, rest sourced from reference TRBV14 and TRBJ2-1, is EAGVTQFPSHSVIEKGQTVTLRCDPISGHDNLYWYRRVMGKEIKFLLHFVKESKQDESGMPNNRFLAERTGGTYSTLKVQPAELEDSGVYFCASNQDIAGVYNEQFFGPGTRLTVL.

This rearrangement joins TRBV12-3 or TRBV12-4 to TRBJ1-2; D gene ambiguous. CDR3 length: 15 residues. V was cut by 5 bases and J by 3 bases, with 16 bases left in between. In DNA, the CDR3 is TGTGCCAGCAGTCCCTCGGTGGGCGGATACTATGGCTACACCTTC. Translation: CASSPSVGGYYGYTF.

Here the CDR3 reads CASSRASTNEKLFF. CDR3 DNA: TGTGCCAGCAGCCGGGCCTCAACTAATGAAAAACTGTTTTTT. The genes are TRBV2 and TRBJ1-4; D gene ambiguous. The CDR3 totals 14 residues. The germline V gene has CDR1 SNHLY and CDR2 FYNNEI. Trimming removed 6 bases at V and 0 bases at J, with 8 bases between.

V and J are TRBV3-1 and TRBJ1-2, with unresolved D. V lost 1 base, J lost 4 bases, and 13 bases lay in between. Germline V gives CDR1 LGHDT, CDR2 YNNKEL (reference sequence). The CDR3 is made up of 15 amino acids. In nucleotides, the CDR3 is TGTGCCAGCAGCCAAGGCCTTCAACCAGTCTATGGCTACACCTTC. Amino acids: CASSQGLQPVYGYTF.

The V gene is TRBV6-5, the J gene TRBJ1-2; tentative D call: TRBD1 (5 bases). Germline V CDR1 and CDR2: MNHEY, SVGAGI. Trimming stripped 7 bases from V and 6 bases from J, with 15 bases between. This CDR3 region has 13 residues. CDR3 nucleotides: TGTGCCAGCATGGACCGGGGGATAGATGGCTACACCTTC. This gives the protein CASMDRGIDGYTF.

This chain links TRBV6-6 with TRBJ2-5; tentatively, D is TRBD1 or TRBD2 (5 bases each). Trimming took off 2 bases at V and 4 bases at J, with 11 bases between the two ends. The V gene's germline CDR1 is MNHNY and CDR2 SVGAGI (reference sequence). The CDR3 loop spans 14 amino acids. The DNA for the CDR3 is TGTGCCAGCAGTTACGGGGGTAGTGGAGAGACCCAGTACTTC. Its protein product is CASSYGGSGETQYF.

This chain joins TRBV20-1 and TRBJ2-3, with D possibly matching TRBD2 (6 bases). CDR1 is DFQATT and CDR2 is SNEGSKA in the germline V gene (reference sequence). CDR3 length equals 13 residues. Trimming took 1 base from V and 9 from J, leaving 14 bases between them. CDR3 nucleotide sequence: TGCAGTGCTAGAGTCTCGGGAAGCGGGACGCAGTATTTT. It specifies CSARVSGSGTQYF.

The J gene is TRBJ2-5, the V gene TRBV2, with a tentative D call TRBD2 (5 bases). The CDR3 covers 15 residues. V shed 7 bases and J shed 5 bases, with 20 bases lying between them. In germline, CDR1 is SNHLY, CDR2 FYNNEI. The CDR3 loop is CASIREGGLLETQYF. Here the CDR3 DNA reads TGTGCCAGCATCCGTGAGGGCGGGCTGTTGGAGACCCAGTACTTC.